The 24 T cell receptor beta chains reported below all come from one sample, sequenced in a study of T cells in tuberculosis. Clones were read by immunoSEQ multiplex PCR, and TCRdb kept only the in-frame ones, dropping some. The sample lists 29,000 or so clones, roughly nine tenths occurring once. Documented time point: new active TB diagnosis, blood taken before or within 7 days of starting treatment. The sequencing used PBMCs, collected at tuberculosis diagnosis. These receptors were taken from an adult with tuberculosis.

This chain joins TRBV5-4 and TRBJ2-2; 13 bases fit TRBD2. Germline V gene lookup returns CDR1 SGHNT and CDR2 YYREEE (reference sequence). The CDR3 length is 15 residues. V dropped 3 bases and J dropped 6; count of bases not matched to a gene: 2. This CDR3 is CASSSGLAGAGELFF. The CDR3 DNA is TGTGCCAGCAGCTCCGGACTAGCGGGAGCCGGGGAGCTGTTTTTT.

The chain joins TRBV5-1 to TRBJ2-3; 7 bases match TRBD2. This CDR3 comprises 14 residues. V was clipped by 7 bases and J by 3 bases; unmatched bases: 8. CDR1 is SGHRS and CDR2 is YFSETQ in the germline V gene. CDR3 sequence (DNA): TGCGCCAGCGGGAGGGGAGCGGAGACAGATACGCAGTATTTT. It specifies CASGRGAETDTQYF.

The chain employs TRBV4-3 and TRBJ2-7; 8 nucleotides match TRBD1. The junction had 8 bases not matched to a gene; V was cut back by 4 bases and J by 3 bases. Per germline, CDR1 LGHNA and CDR2 YSLEER. CDR3 size: 15 residues. The CDR3 region has the DNA TGCGCCAGCAGCCCCTCTGGGACAGGTGACTACGAGCAGTACTTC. Encoded protein: CASSPSGTGDYEQYF.

The rearrangement uses TRBV2 and TRBJ2-3; 7 nucleotides align to TRBD1. The CDR3 contains 14 residues. Trimming at V came to 6 bases and at J to 2 bases, leaving 5 bases not matched to a gene. Looked up from germline, CDR1 is SNHLY and CDR2 is FYNNEI. This CDR3 is CASRRQGITDTQYF. CDR3 DNA sequence: TGTGCCAGCAGGAGACAGGGAATCACAGATACGCAGTATTTT.

This sequence joins TRBV5-6 and TRBJ2-1; TRBD2 agrees at 7 bases. V lost 0 bases to trimming and J lost 12 bases; unmatched junction nucleotides: 9. The V gene's germline CDR1 is SGHDT and CDR2 YYEEEE. This CDR3 is 14 amino acids long. The CDR3 DNA reads as TGTGCCAGCAGCTTGGCCGGTAGCGGGTACGTGCAGTTCTTC. Translation: CASSLAGSGYVQFF.

The chain has TRBV6-5 and TRBJ1-3; a weak D match, TRBD1 (6 bases). Trimming stripped 5 bases from V and 2 bases from J, with 13 bases between. CDR1 MNHEY and CDR2 SVGAGI come from the germline V gene. This CDR3 region has 15 residues. The CDR3 DNA reads TGTGCCAGCAGTCCTGAGGACAGTACTGGAAACACCATATATTTT. Translated: CASSPEDSTGNTIYF.

The chain joins TRBV2 to TRBJ1-6, with 11 bases aligning to TRBD1. The V gene's germline CDR1 is SNHLY and CDR2 FYNNEI. V lost 6 bases and J lost 9; bases outside the gene matches: 4. This CDR3 has 14 residues. The CDR3 is CASSPGTGGSPLHF. The CDR3 DNA reads TGTGCCAGCAGCCCCGGGACAGGGGGTTCACCCCTCCACTTT.

CDR3: CASSVTGKNTEAFF. The CDR3 coding sequence is TGTGCCAGCAGCGTGACAGGGAAGAACACTGAAGCTTTCTTT. The rearrangement joins TRBV5-5 to TRBJ1-1, with 7 bases lining up with TRBD1. Per the germline V gene, CDR1 is SGHKS and CDR2 is YYEKEE (reference sequence). With V trimmed by 4 bases and J by 1 base, 4 bases remained unmatched. This CDR3 contains 14 residues.

V and J are TRBV27 and TRBJ2-7; maybe TRBD1 (6 bases). V lost 5 bases and J 7 bases, leaving 15 bases between the germline ends. Germline CDR1 is MNHEY and CDR2 is SMNVEV (reference sequence). The CDR3 covers 13 residues. As DNA, the CDR3 is TGTGCCAGCAGTAACCGGGACACGGGAGAGCAGTACTTC. Its protein product is CASSNRDTGEQYF.

The chain recombines TRBV28 with TRBJ2-2; possibly TRBD2 for D (6 bases). The CDR3 is 15 amino acids. The V gene lost 3 bases and the J gene lost 0 bases, with 8 bases spanning the gap. Germline V gene data show CDR1 as MDHEN and CDR2 as SYDVKM. For the CDR3, the DNA is TGTGCCAGCAGTTTTGGGGGGTCGAACACCGGGGAGCTGTTTTTT. The encoded protein is CASSFGGSNTGELFF.

This chain connects TRBV27 to TRBJ1-2, with TRBD1 matching 8 bases. The V gene end was trimmed by 5 bases and the J gene end by 2 bases; junction bases not matched to a gene: 4. The CDR3 is 14 amino acids. Germline CDR1 and CDR2: MNHEY and SMNVEV (reference sequence). The CDR3 here is CASSPGQANYGYTF. The CDR3 DNA follows: TGTGCCAGCAGTCCGGGACAGGCAAACTATGGCTACACCTTC.

This chain joins TRBV15 and TRBJ1-5, with 10 bases identical to TRBD1. Germline trimming cut 1 base from V and 3 bases from J; bases unmatched to any gene: 12. From germline, CDR1 is LNHNV and CDR2 YYDKDF (reference sequence). This CDR3 spans 19 amino acids. CDR3 bases: TGTGCCACCAGCAGAGGAACACGCGGGACAGGGGAAAACAATCAGCCCCAGCATTTT. This translates into CATSRGTRGTGENNQPQHF.

J is TRBJ2-1 and V is TRBV7-8; TRBD2 aligns across 8 bases. The V gene's germline CDR1 is SGHVS and CDR2 FQNEAQ. The CDR3 runs to 17 residues. V trimming: 5 bases; J trimming: 6 bases; junction bases outside the gene matches: 15. CDR3 nucleotide sequence: TGTGCCAGCAGCCCCGGGCCCGGGACTAGTCTCCTCAATGAGCAGTTCTTC. Amino acid sequence: CASSPGPGTSLLNEQFF.

A remark on this clone: This same CDR3 is encoded by further DNA sequences in the sample. The J gene is TRBJ2-1, the V gene TRBV5-1; D gene ambiguous. V dropped 3 bases and J dropped 6 bases, with 19 bases sitting between them. Germline V lookup: CDR1 SGHRS, CDR2 YFSETQ. The CDR3 covers 16 residues. Here the CDR3 DNA reads TGCGCCAGCAGCTCAGCCTCGGCCAGACAACCCAATGAGCAGTTCTTC. Translating it yields CASSSASARQPNEQFF. The whole variable domain, remainder taken from reference TRBV5-1 and TRBJ2-1, is KAGVTQTPRYLIKTRGQQVTLSCSPISGHRSVSWYQQTPGQGLQFLFEYFSETQRNKGNFPGRFSGRQFSNSRSEMNVSTLELGDSALYLCASSSASARQPNEQFFGPGTRLTVL.

The chain links TRBV10-3 to TRBJ1-5; TRBD1 matches at 8 bases. The germline gives CDR1 ENHRY, CDR2 SYGVKD. The CDR3 spans 16 residues. V lost 2 bases to trimming and J lost 4 bases; unmatched junction nucleotides: 7. CDR3 DNA: TGTGCCATCAGTGAGGATCGACAGGGGCTAAATCAGCCCCAGCATTTT. Its translation: CAISEDRQGLNQPQHF.

The chain has TRBV6-1 and TRBJ1-1; possible D gene TRBD1, 6 bases. The CDR3 length is 13 residues. V lost 4 bases and J lost 4, with 10 bases in between. CDR1 is MNHNS and CDR2 is SASEGT in the germline V gene. The CDR3 protein is CASSAGVGTEAFF. The DNA for the CDR3 is TGTGCCAGCAGTGCAGGGGTGGGCACTGAAGCTTTCTTT.

The V gene is TRBV7-6, the J gene TRBJ2-2; 12 nucleotides agree with TRBD2. V was pared by 8 bases and J by 5 bases, with 6 bases of the junction left unmatched. CDR1 SGHVS and CDR2 FNYEAQ come from the germline V gene. The CDR3 sequence is 15 residues long. The CDR3 DNA follows: TGTGCCAGCGGTGAGGGGACTAGCGGGACCGGGGAGCTGTTTTTT. This translates into CASGEGTSGTGELFF.

This clone was observed a single time. This chain connects TRBV28 to TRBJ1-1; the match to TRBD1 covers 8 bases. V trimming: 5 bases; J trimming: 1 base; junction bases outside the gene matches: 6. The CDR3 consists of 15 residues. Per the germline V gene, CDR1 is MDHEN and CDR2 is SYDVKM. Written as DNA, the CDR3 is TGTGCCAGCAGTCCCTGGGACAGGCAGAACACTGAAGCTTTCTTT. It is translated as CASSPWDRQNTEAFF.

V usage is TRBV11-3 and J usage is TRBJ2-1; 9 bases match TRBD2. The trim removed 1 base at V and 5 bases at J, leaving 3 bases unmatched. Germline CDR1 and CDR2: SGHNT and YENEEA. The CDR3 length is 15 residues. The CDR3 is CASSLGTSADNEQFF. The CDR3 coding sequence is TGTGCCAGCAGCTTAGGGACTAGCGCAGACAATGAGCAGTTCTTC.

The V gene is TRBV19, the J gene TRBJ2-1; 8 bases are shared with TRBD1. The germline V gene has CDR1 LNHDA and CDR2 SQIVND (reference sequence). The CDR3 contains 14 residues. V was pared by 5 bases and J by 9 bases, with 9 bases of the junction left unmatched. The DNA of the CDR3 is TGTGCCAGTAGTCGGGGGCAGGGGGCTGGTGAGCAGTTCTTC. Translating it yields CASSRGQGAGEQFF.

V and J are TRBV7-3 and TRBJ2-2, with a weak D call TRBD2 (6 bases). The germline V gene encodes CDR1 SGHTA and CDR2 FQGTGA. Trimming took 5 bases from V and 4 from J, leaving 17 bases between them. The CDR3 has 16 residues. The CDR3 spells CASSPGGQGGTGELFF. The CDR3 coding sequence is TGTGCCAGCAGCCCCGGTGGGCAGGGAGGCACCGGGGAGCTGTTTTTT. Combining the CDR3 with reference TRBV7-3 and TRBJ2-2 gives the whole variable domain GAGVSQTPSNKVTEKGKYVELRCDPISGHTALYWYRQSLGQGPEFLIYFQGTGAADDSGLPNDRFFAVRPEGSVSTLKIQRTERGDSAVYLCASSPGGQGGTGELFFGEGSRLTVL.

V is TRBV27 and J is TRBJ1-2, with TRBD1 matching over 7 bases. This CDR3 has 14 amino acids. Losses at the gene ends were 5 bases for V and 4 bases for J; bases not matched to a gene: 7. The V gene's germline CDR1 is MNHEY and CDR2 SMNVEV (reference sequence). CDR3 residues: CASSPRTGLYGYTF. DNA of the CDR3: TGTGCCAGCAGTCCAAGGACAGGCCTCTATGGCTACACCTTC.

J is TRBJ2-6 and V is TRBV18; TRBD1 matches 7 bases. Trimming removed 8 bases from V and 0 bases from J; junction bases left unmatched: 7. The germline V gene encodes CDR1 KGHSH and CDR2 LQKENI. The CDR3 runs to 16 residues. Here the CDR3 DNA reads TGTGCCAGCCCGCAGGGGGATAGCTCTGGGGCCAACGTCCTGACTTTC. Amino acid sequence: CASPQGDSSGANVLTF.

The genes are TRBV4-2 and TRBJ2-3, with TRBD2 matching over 8 bases. The V and J ends lost 0 bases and 1 base, in that order; junction bases with no gene match: 0. Germline assignment: CDR1 LGHNA and CDR2 YNFKEQ. The CDR3 runs 15 residues. The CDR3 loop is CASSQETSGTDTQYF. Here the CDR3 DNA reads TGTGCCAGCAGCCAAGAGACTAGCGGCACAGATACGCAGTATTTT.